Listed below are T cell receptor beta chains from one sample, sequenced in a study of blood T cell repertoires in COVID-19. Data came from immunoSEQ multiplex PCR; TCRdb stores just in-frame clones and leaves some out. The data contain around 35,000 clones, around 90% of them singletons. The sequenced material came from peripheral blood. All receptors come from a human donor in a cohort sampled during active COVID-19. CDR3s include the opening cysteine and the closing phenylalanine or tryptophan. D genes are given only for firm matches. Size tells how often a clone was seen (once, few, many) or the class of an expanded clone, and some rows leave it out.

DNA: TGTGCCAGCAGCGTCTCCGGGAGCCGGGTCTACGAGCAGTACTTC
CDR3: CASSVSGSRVYEQYF
D: NA
V: TRBV6-5
size: NA
J: TRBJ2-7

DNA: TGTGCCAGCAGTGAAGATACAGGGTTGAACACTGAAGCTTTCTTT
CDR3: CASSEDTGLNTEAFF
D: NA
V: TRBV2
size: NA
J: TRBJ1-1

DNA: TGTGCCACCAGCAGGACCTCCGGGACAGGGGTTGTGAATACGCAGTATTTT
CDR3: CATSRTSGTGVVNTQYF
D: TRBD1
V: TRBV15
size: NA
J: TRBJ2-3

DNA: TGTGCCAGCAGTAGTGGAGCTAGCGGGAGCACAGATACGCAGTATTTT
CDR3: CASSSGASGSTDTQYF
D: TRBD2
V: TRBV28
size: NA
J: TRBJ2-3

DNA: TGTGCTAGTGGTTTGGTACATTGGGGCTGGAACACTGAAGCTTTCTTT
CDR3: CASGLVHWGWNTEAFF
D: NA
V: TRBV12-5
size: NA
J: TRBJ1-1

DNA: TGTGCCAGCAGTTACGTACTCGGACTAGCGGGAGGCACAGATACGCAGTATTTT
CDR3: CASSYVLGLAGGTDTQYF
D: TRBD2
V: TRBV6-2/TRBV6-3
size: NA
J: TRBJ2-3

DNA: TGTGCCATCAGTATAGCGGGAGCCCGCACAGATACGCAGTATTTT
CDR3: CAISIAGARTDTQYF
D: TRBD2
V: TRBV10-3
size: NA
J: TRBJ2-3

DNA: TGTGCCAGCAGTTCCCGGGACAGGGGTGACAATGAGCAGTTCTTC
CDR3: CASSSRDRGDNEQFF
D: TRBD1
V: TRBV6-5
size: NA
J: TRBJ2-1

DNA: TGTGCCAGTAGTATGGAAGGGACAGGGGGCATCGAGACCCAGTACTTC
CDR3: CASSMEGTGGIETQYF
D: TRBD1
V: TRBV19
size: NA
J: TRBJ2-5

DNA: TGCGCCAGCAGCCAGTTAGCGGGAGTGGAGAGCGAGCAGTACTTC
CDR3: CASSQLAGVESEQYF
D: TRBD2
V: TRBV4-3
size: NA
J: TRBJ2-7

DNA: TGTGCCAGCAGTATCGGGTCCAACGCTGGCGGCACAGATACGCAGTATTTT
CDR3: CASSIGSNAGGTDTQYF
D: NA
V: TRBV2
size: NA
J: TRBJ2-3

DNA: TGTGCCAGCAGCAACCGGGACATATACAATGAGCAGTTCTTC
CDR3: CASSNRDIYNEQFF
D: NA
V: TRBV21-1
size: NA
J: TRBJ2-1

DNA: TGTGCCAGCAGCTTGGGCGCGGGGGCGGGTGGCTACACCTTC
CDR3: CASSLGAGAGGYTF
D: NA
V: TRBV5-4
size: NA
J: TRBJ1-2

DNA: TGTGCCAGCGACGGAGGGTGGGGGGGCCGAATAAAAACAGATACGCAGTATTTT
CDR3: CASDGGWGGRIKTDTQYF
D: NA
V: TRBV2
size: NA
J: TRBJ2-3

DNA: TGTGCCAGCAGCGGGAAGGAGGCGGGGGGGCGGACCGGGGAGCTGTTTTTT
CDR3: CASSGKEAGGRTGELFF
D: TRBD2
V: TRBV7-8
size: NA
J: TRBJ2-2

DNA: TGTGCCAGCTCGACCCGACAGGGAAGCCAAGAGACCCAGTACTTC
CDR3: CASSTRQGSQETQYF
D: TRBD1
V: TRBV13
size: NA
J: TRBJ2-5

DNA: TGTGCCAGCAGTGAGGGAGGGTCGTATGGCTACACCTTC
CDR3: CASSEGGSYGYTF
D: NA
V: TRBV6-4
size: NA
J: TRBJ1-2

DNA: TGCAGCCCCGGGGACAGCTACGAGCAGTACTTC
CDR3: CSPGDSYEQYF
D: TRBD1
V: TRBV20-1
size: NA
J: TRBJ2-7

DNA: TGTGCCAGCAGCGTCACATACGGGGGGGGTTCACCCCTCCACTTT
CDR3: CASSVTYGGGSPLHF
D: NA
V: TRBV9
size: NA
J: TRBJ1-6

DNA: TGCGCCAGCAGCTTGGCAGGACAGGGTCCCACCGGGGAGCTGTTTTTT
CDR3: CASSLAGQGPTGELFF
D: TRBD1
V: TRBV5-1
size: once
J: TRBJ2-2

DNA: TGTGCCAGCAGTGAAGAACTCATTGAACAGCCCCAGCATTTT
CDR3: CASSEELIEQPQHF
D: NA
V: TRBV2
size: NA
J: TRBJ1-5

DNA: TGCGCCAGCAGCCCGGCGGTTGGCAGGGGGAACACTGAAGCTTTCTTT
CDR3: CASSPAVGRGNTEAFF
D: NA
V: TRBV5-1
size: NA
J: TRBJ1-1

DNA: TGTGCCAGTACCGGCGACAGGGTAGGCGGCTACACCTTC
CDR3: CASTGDRVGGYTF
D: TRBD1
V: TRBV6-5
size: NA
J: TRBJ1-2

DNA: TGTGCCAGCAGCGACCGGGACAGCATCCAAGAGACCCAGTACTTC
CDR3: CASSDRDSIQETQYF
D: TRBD1
V: TRBV7-6
size: NA
J: TRBJ2-5

DNA: TGCGCCAGCAGTGACCTCCGGACAAGTTGGGGGGGTTCACCCCTCCACTTT
CDR3: CASSDLRTSWGGSPLHF
D: NA
V: TRBV10-2
size: NA
J: TRBJ1-6

DNA: TGTGCCAGCACCTCTCCGACAGGCTCTCGCAATCAGCCCCAGCATTTT
CDR3: CASTSPTGSRNQPQHF
D: NA
V: TRBV28
size: NA
J: TRBJ1-5

DNA: TGCGCCAGCAGCTTGGTGGCGGGAGACCCTTCCAATGAGCAGTTCTTC
CDR3: CASSLVAGDPSNEQFF
D: TRBD2
V: TRBV5-1
size: NA
J: TRBJ2-1

DNA: TGCAGCGTTTCCGGGACAGGGGGGAATGAAAAACTGTTTTTT
CDR3: CSVSGTGGNEKLFF
D: TRBD1
V: TRBV29-1
size: NA
J: TRBJ1-4

DNA: TGTGCCAGCCAGGGACTAGCGGGAGAGCAGCAGTACTTC
CDR3: CASQGLAGEQQYF
D: TRBD2
V: TRBV7-9
size: NA
J: TRBJ2-7

DNA: TGTGCCAGCTCCCCTAGGACAGGGACGGATGAAAAACTGTTTTTT
CDR3: CASSPRTGTDEKLFF
D: TRBD1
V: TRBV18
size: NA
J: TRBJ1-4

DNA: TGTGCCTGGAGTGTACGGCCAGGCGAGGGGAACACTGAAGCTTTCTTT
CDR3: CAWSVRPGEGNTEAFF
D: NA
V: TRBV30
size: once
J: TRBJ1-1

DNA: TGTGCCAGCTCATCAGCTGGGGCCAATCAGCCCCAGCATTTT
CDR3: CASSSAGANQPQHF
D: NA
V: TRBV18
size: NA
J: TRBJ1-5

DNA: TGTGCCAGCTCACCACCACAGGGGGGAGTTGGCACAGATACGCAGTATTTT
CDR3: CASSPPQGGVGTDTQYF
D: TRBD1
V: TRBV18
size: NA
J: TRBJ2-3

DNA: TGTGCCAGCAGCGACAGGGTCCTTTCGCGGGCTTTCTTT
CDR3: CASSDRVLSRAFF
D: NA
V: TRBV9
size: NA
J: TRBJ1-1

DNA: TGTGCCAGCAGCTCAGGGGGAGGACACCTGAACACCGGGGAGCTGTTTTTT
CDR3: CASSSGGGHLNTGELFF
D: NA
V: TRBV7-9
size: NA
J: TRBJ2-2

DNA: TGTGCCAGCAGTCCCCCTCTGGGCCGGGAGCTGTTTTTT
CDR3: CASSPPLGRELFF
D: NA
V: TRBV12-3/TRBV12-4
size: once
J: TRBJ2-2

DNA: TGTGCCAGTAGTCCCAGACAGGGCCCGGGGGATGGCTACACCTTC
CDR3: CASSPRQGPGDGYTF
D: TRBD1
V: TRBV19
size: NA
J: TRBJ1-2

DNA: TGTGCCAGCAGAGCCGTTGCAACTAATGAAAAACTGTTTTTT
CDR3: CASRAVATNEKLFF
D: NA
V: TRBV2
size: NA
J: TRBJ1-4

DNA: TGTGCCAGCAGCTCTCAGGGTATCGAGACCCAGTACTTC
CDR3: CASSSQGIETQYF
D: NA
V: TRBV2
size: NA
J: TRBJ2-5

DNA: TGCGCCAGCAGTGAGGGGCTTAACACCGGGGAGCTGTTTTTT
CDR3: CASSEGLNTGELFF
D: NA
V: TRBV10-2
size: NA
J: TRBJ2-2

DNA: TGTGCCAGCAGCTTAGGTTCAGGGGGATTCGATGAGCAGTTCTTC
CDR3: CASSLGSGGFDEQFF
D: TRBD1
V: TRBV7-2
size: NA
J: TRBJ2-1

DNA: TGTGCCAGCAGCTCTCTCTACAGGGGGAATGGCTACACCTTC
CDR3: CASSSLYRGNGYTF
D: TRBD1
V: TRBV7-2
size: few
J: TRBJ1-2